This T cell receptor (beta chain) came from a study of blood T cell repertoires in COVID-19. Study details: Both acute and convalescent COVID-19 samples were obtained from the United States, Italy and Spain.

Clones were read by immunoSEQ multiplex PCR, and TCRdb kept only the in-frame ones, dropping some. The sample lists approximately 99,000 clones; 88% were seen once. Specimen: peripheral blood. The receptor comes from a human donor in a cohort sampled during active COVID-19.

CDR3 bases: TGCGCCAGCAGCTCCCAGGGGATCTACGAGCAGTACTTC. Its translation is CASSSQGIYEQYF. The chain couples TRBV5-1 to TRBJ2-7, with a weak D call TRBD1 (6 bases). Trimming removed 3 bases from V and 3 bases from J, with 10 bases in between. This CDR3 comprises 13 residues. Germline CDR1 is SGHRS and CDR2 is YFSETQ. The whole variable domain, filled in from reference TRBV5-1 and TRBJ2-7, reads KAGVTQTPRYLIKTRGQQVTLSCSPISGHRSVSWYQQTPGQGLQFLFEYFSETQRNKGNFPGRFSGRQFSNSRSEMNVSTLELGDSALYLCASSSQGIYEQYFGPGTRLTVT.